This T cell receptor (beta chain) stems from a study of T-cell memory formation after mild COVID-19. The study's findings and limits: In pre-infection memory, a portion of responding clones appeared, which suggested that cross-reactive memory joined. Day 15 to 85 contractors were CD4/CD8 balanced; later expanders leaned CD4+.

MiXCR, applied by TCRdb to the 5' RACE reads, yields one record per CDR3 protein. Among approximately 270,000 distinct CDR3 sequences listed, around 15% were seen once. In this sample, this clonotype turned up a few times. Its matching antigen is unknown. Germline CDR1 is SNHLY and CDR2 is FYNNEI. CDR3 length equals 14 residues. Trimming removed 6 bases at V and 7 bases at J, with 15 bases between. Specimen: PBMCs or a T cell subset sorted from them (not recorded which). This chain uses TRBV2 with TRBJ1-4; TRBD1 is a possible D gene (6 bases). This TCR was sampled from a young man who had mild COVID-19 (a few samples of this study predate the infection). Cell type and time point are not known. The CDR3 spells CASRERGRFEKLFF. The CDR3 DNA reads TGTGCCAGCAGGGAGCGGGGGCGCTTTGAAAAACTGTTTTTT. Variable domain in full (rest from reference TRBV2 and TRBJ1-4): EPEVTQTPSHQVTQMGQEVILRCVPISNHLYFYWYRQILGQKVEFLVSFYNNEISEKSEIFDDQFSVERPDGSNFTLKIRSTKLEDSAMYFCASRERGRFEKLFFGSGTQLSVL.